This TCR beta chain was captured by sequencing in a study of metastatic and nonmetastatic thyroid tumors. Across the whole study: Samples came from malignant and benign thyroid patients, and repertoires were compared across blood and tumor or nodule tissue.

This clone was picked up a small number of times. Original data processing: Building a distant-metastasis classifier for papillary thyroid cancer drew on CDR3 differences across clinicopathological groups. MiXCR was used by TCRdb to re-call the PCR reads. The V and J calls come from TCRdb's annotation, not from the publication. The table records approximately 35,000 clones, 15% to 20% of them present only once. Germline-derived CDR1 and CDR2 are MNHEY and SMNVEV (reference sequence). The V gene lost 0 bases and the J gene lost 5 bases, with 16 bases spanning the gap. The CDR3 spans 16 residues. Among the patients, none had received any treatment before thyroid surgery.

The gene calls are TRBV27 and TRBJ1-2; D unclear. The sequencing input was blood. The source of this sequence is a male donor with papillary thyroid cancer or a benign thyroid nodule (not recorded which). Some clones in this sample may be carry-over from other donors' samples. The CDR3: CASSLSLGGGYYGYTF. Written as DNA, the CDR3 is TGTGCCAGCAGTTTATCTCTCGGTGGCGGGTATTATGGCTACACCTTC.